The 2 T cell receptor beta chains reported below all come from one sample, sequenced in a study of cytomegalovirus exposure and HLA in healthy donors (dated by TCRdb to between 2016 and 2019). The method was the immunoSEQ multiplex PCR assay. For the multiplex PCR, a mixture combining 60 forward primers for TCR Vbeta segments and 13 reverse primers for TCR Jbeta segments was used. TCRdb's version of the immuneACCESS table is confined to in-frame rearrangements and falls short of the full clone set. An unresolved V gene accounts for under half of the shortfall where checked; the remainder is of unknown origin. Across this sample there are about 160,000 clones, with 75% to 80% seen only once. The top ten clonotypes cover about 0.91% of the sample. Sequenced: PBMCs. Receptor source: a woman aged 45-59 years in good health and CMV-seropositive.

The V call is TRBV4-1, the J call TRBJ2-7; TRBD2 matches 9 bases. CDR1 is MGHRA, CDR2 YSYEKL, per germline. The CDR3 runs to 14 residues. V lost 6 bases and J lost 0; bases outside the gene matches: 3. The CDR3 spells CASRLAGGSYEQYF. CDR3 bases: TGCGCCAGCAGACTAGCGGGCGGCTCCTACGAGCAGTACTTC.

V and J are TRBV12-5 and TRBJ1-2; perhaps TRBD1 as D (6 bases). The CDR3 covers 14 residues. V was cut by 3 bases and J by 2 bases, with 10 bases left in between. Germline CDR1 LGHNT, CDR2 FRNRAP. The CDR3 region is CASGFGQTNYGYTF. The CDR3 DNA reads as TGTGCTAGTGGTTTCGGACAGACCAACTATGGCTACACCTTC.